A selection of T cell receptor beta chains follows, all from one sample in a study of T cells in localized non-small cell lung cancer. Only in-frame clones appear in the TCRdb table, and some are missing; sequencing was by immunoSEQ multiplex PCR. The top ten hold just over 4.5% of the sample, which has roughly 61,000 clones, roughly 79% seen once. Sequencing used PBMCs, obtained before any cancer treatment. These TCRs come from a man aged 40 to 70 with stage II lung adenocarcinoma. The CDR3 runs from the conserved cysteine through the conserved F or W. A D gene is named only where the DNA matches it firmly. The size field is filled for only some rows; it gives once, few, many or a size class.

D: TRBD1
length: 16
V: TRBV6-5
size: .
J: TRBJ2-3
CDR3: CASSYKGQLSTDTQYF
DNA: TGTGCCAGCAGTTACAAGGGACAGCTATCCACAGATACGCAGTATTTT

D: .
length: 16
V: TRBV7-2
size: few
J: TRBJ2-1
CDR3: CASSLDPFGTYNEQFF
DNA: TGTGCCAGCAGCTTAGACCCCTTCGGAACCTACAATGAGCAGTTCTTC

D: TRBD1
length: 14
V: TRBV19
size: .
J: TRBJ1-2
CDR3: CASTLGQGFNGYTF
DNA: TGTGCCAGTACCCTGGGACAGGGGTTTAATGGCTACACCTTC

D: .
length: 20
V: TRBV27
size: .
J: TRBJ1-4
CDR3: CASSLSLGGTAFATNEKLFF
DNA: TGTGCCAGCAGTTTATCGTTAGGAGGGACGGCCTTTGCAACTAATGAAAAACTGTTTTTT

D: TRBD1
length: 14
V: TRBV6-6
size: .
J: TRBJ1-2
CDR3: CATTPGGEGYGYTF
DNA: TGTGCCACCACCCCAGGGGGGGAGGGCTATGGCTACACCTTC

D: .
length: 14
V: TRBV6-1
size: .
J: TRBJ1-5
CDR3: CASSDRGGDQPQHF
DNA: TGTGCCAGCAGTGATAGGGGGGGCGATCAGCCCCAGCATTTT

D: .
length: 16
V: TRBV6-6
size: .
J: TRBJ2-4
CDR3: CASSRKEWMAKNIQYF
DNA: TGTGCCAGCAGTCGAAAAGAATGGATGGCCAAAAACATTCAGTACTTC

D: .
length: 16
V: TRBV4-1
size: few
J: TRBJ1-5
CDR3: CASSQENSGSNQPQHF
DNA: TGCGCCAGCAGCCAAGAAAACAGTGGGAGCAATCAGCCCCAGCATTTT

D: TRBD1
length: 15
V: TRBV5-1
size: .
J: TRBJ1-2
CDR3: CASSLAEGASYGYTF
DNA: TGCGCCAGCAGCTTGGCCGAGGGGGCGAGCTATGGCTACACCTTC

D: .
length: 13
V: TRBV7-9
size: .
J: TRBJ1-2
CDR3: CASSLLGNYGYTF
DNA: TGTGCCAGCAGCTTACTTGGGAACTATGGCTACACCTTC

D: TRBD1
length: 14
V: TRBV11-3
size: .
J: TRBJ2-3
CDR3: CASSVGTGTDTQYF
DNA: TGTGCCAGCAGCGTTGGGACAGGCACAGATACGCAGTATTTT

D: TRBD1
length: 17
V: TRBV19
size: .
J: TRBJ1-1
CDR3: CASSIEGSGGGNTEAFF
DNA: TGTGCCAGTAGTATAGAAGGGTCAGGGGGAGGGAACACTGAAGCTTTCTTT

D: .
length: 16
V: TRBV11-1
size: .
J: TRBJ2-7
CDR3: CASSRGQSTVGDEQYF
DNA: TGTGCCAGCAGCCGTGGACAGTCTACGGTCGGCGACGAGCAGTACTTC

D: .
length: 12
V: TRBV2
size: .
J: TRBJ2-3
CDR3: CASNLGRDTQYF
DNA: TGTGCCAGCAATCTAGGGCGAGATACGCAGTATTTT

D: .
length: 19
V: TRBV7-9
size: once
J: TRBJ2-7
CDR3: CASSSLERSPTYRSYEQYF
DNA: TGTGCCAGCAGCTCCCTGGAGAGGTCGCCGACATACCGCTCCTACGAGCAGTACTTC

D: .
length: 12
V: TRBV7-3
size: few
J: TRBJ2-1
CDR3: CASSGGSNEQFF
DNA: TGTGCCAGCAGCGGAGGGAGCAATGAGCAGTTCTTC

D: TRBD1
length: 15
V: TRBV19
size: few
J: TRBJ1-3
CDR3: CASSIGQGTGNTIYF
DNA: TGTGCCAGTAGTATCGGACAGGGGACTGGAAACACCATATATTTT

D: TRBD2
length: 15
V: TRBV11-2
size: .
J: TRBJ2-7
CDR3: CASSFTSGRTYEQYF
DNA: TGTGCCAGCAGCTTTACTAGCGGGAGGACCTACGAGCAGTACTTC

D: TRBD1
length: 13
V: TRBV18
size: once
J: TRBJ1-5
CDR3: CASSPDRSQPQHF
DNA: TGTGCCAGCTCACCGGACAGGAGCCAGCCCCAGCATTTT

D: TRBD1
length: 14
V: TRBV6-6
size: .
J: TRBJ1-4
CDR3: CASSTGQGGEKLFF
DNA: TGTGCCAGCAGTACGGGACAGGGAGGTGAAAAACTGTTTTTT

D: TRBD1
length: 15
V: TRBV4-1
size: .
J: TRBJ2-7
CDR3: CASSHGTGGNVEQYF
DNA: TGCGCCAGCAGCCACGGGACAGGCGGGAATGTCGAGCAGTACTTC

D: .
length: 14
V: TRBV5-4
size: .
J: TRBJ1-1
CDR3: CASSSQGRDTEAFF
DNA: TGTGCCAGCAGCTCGCAGGGGAGGGACACTGAAGCTTTCTTT

D: .
length: 15
V: TRBV6-1
size: .
J: TRBJ2-7
CDR3: CASVFGQMGSYEQYF
DNA: TGTGCCAGCGTATTTGGACAGATGGGATCCTACGAGCAGTACTTC

D: .
length: 15
V: TRBV5-1
size: .
J: TRBJ1-5
CDR3: CASSLTGQLNQPQHF
DNA: TGCGCCAGCAGCTTGACCGGACAGTTGAATCAGCCCCAGCATTTT

D: TRBD1
length: 13
V: TRBV7-3
size: .
J: TRBJ1-1
CDR3: CASSRTGVGEAFF
DNA: TGTGCCAGCAGCCGGACAGGGGTTGGTGAAGCTTTCTTT

D: TRBD1
length: 14
V: TRBV19
size: .
J: TRBJ1-5
CDR3: CASSLTGDGQPQHF
DNA: TGTGCCAGTAGCCTTACAGGGGATGGTCAGCCCCAGCATTTT

D: TRBD1
length: 14
V: TRBV11-1
size: .
J: TRBJ1-1
CDR3: CASSSDRGRTEAFF
DNA: TGTGCCAGCAGCTCGGACAGGGGAAGGACTGAAGCTTTCTTT

D: .
length: 14
V: TRBV7-3
size: .
J: TRBJ2-1
CDR3: CASSLNTGNNEQFF
DNA: TGTGCCAGCAGCTTAAATACAGGTAACAATGAGCAGTTCTTC

D: .
length: 14
V: TRBV7-9
size: .
J: TRBJ1-4
CDR3: CASSLGGSREKLFF
DNA: TGTGCCAGCAGCTTGGGCGGGAGTCGTGAAAAACTGTTTTTT

D: .
length: 16
V: TRBV7-9
size: few
J: TRBJ2-6
CDR3: CASGTGPSSGANVLTF
DNA: TGTGCCAGCGGAACAGGGCCTAGCTCTGGGGCCAACGTCCTGACTTTC

D: TRBD1
length: 14
V: TRBV18
size: .
J: TRBJ2-7
CDR3: CASSLRDSSYEQYF
DNA: TGTGCCAGCTCACTACGGGACAGCTCCTACGAGCAGTACTTC

D: TRBD2
length: 17
V: TRBV7-9
size: .
J: TRBJ2-5
CDR3: CASSLSRLAGWQETQYF
DNA: TGTGCCAGCAGCTTAAGCAGGCTAGCGGGATGGCAAGAGACCCAGTACTTC